Below are 17 T cell receptor beta chains sequenced from a single sample in a study of blood T cells in healthy people across ages (dated by TCRdb to 2015 to 2017). The library was built by means of 5' RACE. The sample was run on an Illumina HiSeq 2500. A second PCR of about 6 to 12 cycles was run with a J-beta primer mix and a sample-barcoded 5' primer. Clones were called with MiXCR by TCRdb after fastp trimmed the public reads at Q25, and only in-frame beta chains were retained. Rows with a matching CDR3 protein are joined into one entry that keeps the most common DNA and genes. Within this sample are 650,000 to 1,000,000 distinct CDR3 sequences, with 36% of them counted one time only. The top ten clones comprise 13% of the sample. Sequencing used blood. The receptors derive from a man aged 18 to 29 in good health.

Ten or more counts support this clonotype. V gene TRBV12-3 or TRBV12-4 combines with J gene TRBJ2-3, with 8 bases that match TRBD2. V lost 5 bases, J lost 0 bases, and 7 bases stayed unmatched. This CDR3 spans 16 amino acids. The CDR3 DNA sequence: TGTGCCAGCAGTCCCGTAGCGGGGCCTAGCACAGATACGCAGTATTTT. The encoded protein is CASSPVAGPSTDTQYF.

This clonotype has a count of ten or more. This chain connects TRBV27 to TRBJ2-7, with D perhaps matching TRBD2 (6 bases). The CDR3 has 12 amino acids. In germline, CDR1 is MNHEY, CDR2 SMNVEV (reference sequence). Trimming cost V 6 bases and J 3 bases, with 9 bases left between them. CDR3 nucleotides: TGTGCCAGCAGGGGAGGAATCTACGAGCAGTACTTC. It is translated as CASRGGIYEQYF.

Turning to this clonotype: A much larger clone differs from this one at a single base, so this may be a read error. The chain has TRBV2 and TRBJ2-1; 7 nucleotides agree with TRBD1. The V gene end was trimmed by 6 bases and the J gene end by 7 bases; junction bases not matched to a gene: 12. Germline loops: CDR1 SNHLY, CDR2 FYNNEI. The CDR3 has 15 residues. For the CDR3, the DNA is TGTGCCAGCAGGCAGACTGGGACAGAGGGGAATGAGCAGTTCTTC. Protein sequence: CASRQTGTEGNEQFF.

The J gene is TRBJ1-2, the V gene TRBV5-1, with 7 bases aligning to TRBD1. The CDR3 sequence is 13 residues long. V was clipped by 6 bases and J by 6 bases; unmatched bases: 8. CDR1 SGHRS and CDR2 YFSETQ come from the germline V gene. DNA of the CDR3: TGCGCCAGCAAAGTGGTTACAGGGGATGGCTACACCTTC. Protein sequence: CASKVVTGDGYTF. The whole variable domain, filled in from reference TRBV5-1 and TRBJ1-2, reads KAGVTQTPRYLIKTRGQQVTLSCSPISGHRSVSWYQQTPGQGLQFLFEYFSETQRNKGNFPGRFSGRQFSNSRSEMNVSTLELGDSALYLCASKVVTGDGYTFGSGTRLTVV.

This clonotype showed up just a few times. One junction end does not reproduce the germline sequence, and a read error may be involved. The chain combines TRBV15 with TRBJ2-1, with D uncertain. The CDR3 contains 13 residues. The V gene's germline CDR1 is LNHNV and CDR2 YYDKDF (reference sequence). The CDR3 coding sequence is TGTGCCACCACTAAGAGCTCCTACAGTGAGCAGTTCTTC. Translating it yields CATTKSSYSEQFF.

The rearrangement uses TRBV12-3 or TRBV12-4 and TRBJ2-7; D perhaps matches TRBD2 (6 bases). V lost 5 bases and J lost 4, with 21 bases in between. The CDR3 length is 16 residues. The CDR3 region has the DNA TGTGCCAGCAGTCCCGCCGGTGGAGCAGGAGGGTACGAGCAGTACTTC. Protein: CASSPAGGAGGYEQYF.

This clonotype was counted at least ten times. V gene TRBV27 combines with J gene TRBJ2-7, with 7 positions matching TRBD1. The CDR3 is 14 residues long. Germline V gene sequence: CDR1 MNHEY, CDR2 SMNVEV (reference sequence). The V and J ends lost 3 bases and 0 bases, in that order; junction bases with no gene match: 2. CDR3 DNA sequence: TGTGCCAGCAGTTTCCGGGACAGCTCCTACGAGCAGTACTTC. Translating gives CASSFRDSSYEQYF.

This clonotype was picked up a small number of times. J is TRBJ1-2 and V is TRBV12-3 or TRBV12-4; D is perhaps TRBD1 (5 bases). V lost 3 bases, J lost 6 bases, and 11 bases lay in between. This CDR3 comprises 13 residues. The CDR3 DNA is TGTGCCAGCAGTTTTCAGGGAGGTAATGGCTACACCTTC. This codes for CASSFQGGNGYTF.

This clonotype was detected ten times or more. This chain links TRBV27 with TRBJ2-7, with 7 bases identical to TRBD1. From germline, CDR1 is MNHEY and CDR2 SMNVEV (reference sequence). The CDR3 covers 13 residues. Trimming at V came to 7 bases and at J to 2 bases, leaving 5 bases not matched to a gene. CDR3 region: CASTRQGTYEQYF. DNA for the CDR3: TGTGCCAGCACCCGACAGGGTACCTACGAGCAGTACTTC.

The DNA of the CDR3 is TGCAGTGCTAGAGGAGGTGGGGCCAACGTCCTGACTTTC. It codes for CSARGGGANVLTF. The chain couples TRBV20-1 to TRBJ2-6, with unresolved D. The CDR3 contains 13 residues. The ends were cut back, 1 base at V and 3 bases at J, with 4 bases in the middle. Germline CDR1 is DFQATT and CDR2 is SNEGSKA (reference sequence).

This rearrangement joins TRBV20-1 to TRBJ1-2; 8 nucleotides line up with TRBD1. The CDR3 extends over 14 amino acids. Unmatched junction bases numbered 9, after V lost 5 bases and J lost 4 bases. Germline values: CDR1 DFQATT, CDR2 SNEGSKA (reference sequence). The CDR3 loop is CSASSTGDSYGYTF. In DNA, the CDR3 is TGCAGTGCTTCTTCGACAGGGGATAGCTATGGCTACACCTTC.

CDR3 loop: CASSQPQRVTVNSPLHF. The DNA for the CDR3 is TGTGCCAGCAGCCAACCCCAGAGGGTAACCGTTAATTCACCCCTCCACTTT. V is TRBV4-2 and J is TRBJ1-6; no clear D. This CDR3 is built from 17 residues. V lost 2 bases and J lost 6, with 17 bases in between. Per germline, CDR1 LGHNA and CDR2 YNFKEQ.

In its sample, this clonotype was seen a few times. The chain uses TRBV5-1 and TRBJ2-5, with D hard to call. CDR1 and CDR2 from the germline V gene are SGHRS and YFSETQ. Between the trimmed V and J ends, which lost 1 base and 2 bases, there was a span of 15 bases. CDR3 length: 16 residues. The CDR3 region has the DNA TGCGCCAGCAGCTTGTTAACAACAGACCAACAAGAGACCCAGTACTTC. Translating it yields CASSLLTTDQQETQYF.

This clonotype appeared a few times. The genes are TRBV28 and TRBJ2-3; TRBD2 aligns across 15 bases. This CDR3 comprises 18 residues. V gave up 4 bases and J gave up 0 bases; unmatched junction bases: 5. From germline, CDR1 is MDHEN and CDR2 SYDVKM. CDR3 bases: TGTGCCAGCAGTTCCGGACTAGCGGGGGGGGGGAGCACAGATACGCAGTATTTT. Encoded protein: CASSSGLAGGGSTDTQYF.

This clonotype showed up just a few times. This chain uses TRBV25-1 with TRBJ1-5; no reliable D call. V was clipped by 8 bases and J by 7 bases, with 12 bases between them. There are 12 residues in the CDR3. Germline V lookup: CDR1 MGHDK, CDR2 SYGVNS. The CDR3 protein is CASFKGNQPQHF. Here the CDR3 DNA reads TGTGCCAGCTTTAAGGGAAACCAGCCCCAGCATTTT. Full variable domain (missing parts from reference TRBV25-1 and TRBJ1-5): EADIYQTPRYLVIGTGKKITLECSQTMGHDKMYWYQQDPGMELHLIHYSYGVNSTEKGDLSSESTVSRIRTEHFPLTLESARPSHTSQYLCASFKGNQPQHFGDGTRLSIL.

CDR3 nucleotide sequence: TGCAGCGTTGTAGGTTTCAACTCCTACAATGAGCAGTTCTTC. Protein product: CSVVGFNSYNEQFF. The V and J genes are TRBV29-1 and TRBJ2-1; D unclear. This CDR3 is 14 amino acids long. The germline V and J ends were trimmed by 4 bases and 0 bases, with 10 bases remaining between them. CDR1 and CDR2 from the germline V gene are SQVTM and ANQGSEA.

Comment on this clonotype: A much larger clone sits a single nucleotide away, making a read error possible. The chain links TRBV7-3 to TRBJ2-5; weak D call: TRBD1 (5 bases). The J call is in doubt because the DNA end fits TRBJ2-7 better. The CDR3 extends over 14 amino acids. The germline V gene encodes CDR1 SGHTA and CDR2 FQGTGA. DNA for the CDR3: TGTGCCAGCAGCATACCGGACGGACACTACGAGCAGTACTTC. Translation: CASSIPDGHYEQYF.